Sequencing of this T cell receptor beta chain was carried out in a study of PD-1 blockade in mismatch repair-deficient tumors. The CDR3 has 12 residues. Germline V CDR1 and CDR2: GTSNPN, SVGIG (reference sequence). V was shortened by 0 bases and J by 10 bases, with 10 bases between the two germline ends. This clone was found once. Its antigen is not identified. Study-level results: Rapid post-treatment expansion, then contraction, generally preceding radiologic response, marked tumor-resident clones.

TCR sequencing covered a few patients who responded to pembrolizumab. Some clones are missing from TCRdb's copy, which holds only in-frame ones; the method was immunoSEQ multiplex PCR. This sample has approximately 37,000 clones, with approximately 84% found just once. This clonotype originated in an adult with mismatch repair-deficient cancer. The sequencing here drew on peripheral blood, taken about 76 weeks after starting pembrolizumab. The chain couples TRBV30 to TRBJ2-1, with D possibly being TRBD2 (6 bases). CDR3 region: CAWSVRGVEQFF. Here the CDR3 DNA reads TGTGCCTGGAGTGTCCGCGGGGTCGAGCAGTTCTTC.